The 11 T cell receptor beta chains presented below share a single source sample, sequenced in a study of memory CD4+ T cells and cytomegalovirus serostatus. TCRdb keeps only in-frame clones here, not all; method: immunoSEQ multiplex PCR. This table has 27,000 or so clones, more than 75% appearing once. Single viable CD3+CD4+CD8-CD45RO+ cells were sorted as the memory CD4+ T cells. Sequencing was carried out using memory CD4+ T cells from blood. The receptor source for this set is an adult in good health and CMV-seronegative.

The chain has TRBV14 and TRBJ1-4; 10 nucleotides line up with TRBD1. Trimming at V came to 6 bases and at J to 7 bases, leaving 5 bases not matched to a gene. The CDR3 sequence is 14 residues long. In germline, CDR1 is SGHDN, CDR2 FVKESK. Here the CDR3 DNA reads TGTGCCAGCAGACGACAGGGGGCGAGTGAAAAACTGTTTTTT. Amino acid sequence: CASRRQGASEKLFF. The variable domain in full, with the rest retrieved from reference TRBV14 and TRBJ1-4, is EAGVTQFPSHSVIEKGQTVTLRCDPISGHDNLYWYRRVMGKEIKFLLHFVKESKQDESGMPNNRFLAERTGGTYSTLKVQPAELEDSGVYFCASRRQGASEKLFFGSGTQLSVL.

CDR3 bases: TGTGCCAGCAGCTATATGCCCGGGGGGGGGACAAGGGAAGGCTACACCTTC. Its translation is CASSYMPGGGTREGYTF. The chain joins TRBV7-2 to TRBJ1-2; possible D gene TRBD1, 6 bases. From germline, CDR1 is SGHTA and CDR2 FQGNSA. CDR3 length equals 17 residues. Trimming stripped 4 bases from V and 8 bases from J, with 26 bases between.

The table lists this clone with a few counts. This sequence joins TRBV4-3 and TRBJ1-2; D unclear. CDR1 and CDR2 (germline): LGHNA, YSLEER. The V and J ends lost 0 bases and 1 base respectively, with 9 bases between them. This CDR3 spans 15 amino acids. The CDR3 nucleotides are TGCGCCAGCAGCCAAGAGCGGACCGTTAACTATGGCTACACCTTC. It is translated as CASSQERTVNYGYTF.

The J gene is TRBJ2-7, the V gene TRBV23-1; D might be TRBD1 (5 bases). TRBV23-1 is recorded as an ORF, its role being uncertain. The CDR3 runs 15 residues. The V end was cut by 2 bases, the J end by 3 bases, with 14 bases between. The CDR3 loop is CASSQPQAGIYEQYF. DNA for the CDR3: TGCGCCAGCAGTCAACCCCAGGCAGGGATCTACGAGCAGTACTTC.

The rearrangement joins TRBV5-4 to TRBJ2-1; TRBD1 aligns across 8 bases. Germline CDR1 is SGHNT and CDR2 is YYREEE (reference sequence). V trimming: 8 bases; J trimming: 2 bases; junction bases outside the gene matches: 6. The CDR3 totals 14 residues. CDR3 sequence: CASTRQGPYNEQFF. CDR3 sequence (DNA): TGTGCCAGTACTCGACAGGGGCCCTACAATGAGCAGTTCTTC. The complete variable domain, with remaining parts taken from reference TRBV5-4 and TRBJ2-1, reads ETGVTQSPTHLIKTRGQQVTLRCSSQSGHNTVSWYQQALGQGPQFIFQYYREEENGRGNFPPRFSGLQFPNYSSELNVNALELDDSALYLCASTRQGPYNEQFFGPGTRLTVL.

The J gene is TRBJ2-7, the V gene TRBV28, with 8 positions matching TRBD1. The germline V gene encodes CDR1 MDHEN and CDR2 SYDVKM. The CDR3 length is 17 residues. After removal of 2 bases from V and 5 bases from J, the junction contained 14 bases not matched to a gene. CDR3 amino acids: CASSLMAGGALMHEQYF. CDR3 coding DNA: TGTGCCAGCAGTTTAATGGCAGGGGGCGCCCTCATGCACGAGCAGTACTTC.

V and J are TRBV19 and TRBJ2-3; no clear D gene. Germline V gene lookup returns CDR1 LNHDA and CDR2 SQIVND (reference sequence). The V end lost 3 bases, the J end lost 11 bases, and 18 bases lay between the germline ends. The CDR3 is made up of 14 amino acids. CDR3 amino acids: CASSIATDHALQYF. CDR3 sequence (DNA): TGTGCCAGTAGTATCGCGACCGACCACGCCCTGCAGTATTTT.

The gene calls are TRBV5-6 and TRBJ2-2; 8 bases align to TRBD2. The V segment lost 0 bases and the J segment 3 bases; nucleotides outside the gene matches: 4. Germline CDR1 reads SGHDT; CDR2 reads YYEEEE. This CDR3 is built from 16 residues. CDR3 residues: CASSLVSGAYTGELFF. CDR3 DNA: TGTGCCAGCAGCTTGGTTAGCGGGGCCTACACCGGGGAGCTGTTTTTT. Complete variable domain (other parts from reference TRBV5-6 and TRBJ2-2): DAGVTQSPTHLIKTRGQQVTLRCSPKSGHDTVSWYQQALGQGPQFIFQYYEEEERQRGNFPDRFSGHQFPNYSSELNVNALLLGDSALYLCASSLVSGAYTGELFFGEGSRLTVL.

The count of this clone is one. The chain recombines TRBV6-1 with TRBJ1-1; D is unclear. V dropped 1 base and J dropped 7 bases, with 10 bases sitting between them. Germline V gene lookup returns CDR1 MNHNS and CDR2 SASEGT. This CDR3 is built from 13 residues. CDR3 in amino acids: CASSEGERVEAFF. The CDR3 DNA is TGTGCCAGCAGTGAAGGGGAGCGGGTTGAAGCTTTCTTT.

J is TRBJ1-2 and V is TRBV18; no reliable D call. The CDR3 contains 14 residues. V shed 3 bases and J shed 1 base, with 9 bases lying between them. Per the germline V gene, CDR1 is KGHSH and CDR2 is LQKENI. The CDR3 here is CASSPDLNNYGYTF. CDR3 nucleotides: TGTGCCAGCTCACCCGATTTGAATAACTATGGCTACACCTTC.

V usage is TRBV5-1 and J usage is TRBJ2-5, with D unclear. The CDR3 loop spans 13 amino acids. Germline V CDR1 and CDR2: SGHRS, YFSETQ. V lost 7 bases and J lost 2, with 12 bases in between. In nucleotides, the CDR3 is TGCGCCAGCTCAACCCTGGAACAAGAGACCCAGTACTTC. It yields the protein CASSTLEQETQYF.